The source of this T cell receptor (beta chain) is a study of response to subunit inactivated influenza vaccine. As for this clonotype: The antigen is not known.

The CDR3 contains 16 residues. The ends were cut back, 4 bases at V and 4 bases at J, with 17 bases in the middle. CDR1 SGHTA and CDR2 FQGNSA come from the germline V gene. Study-level points and caveats: Each seasonal flu vaccination may recruit only limited new T cells, authors suggested.

TCRdb analysed the RT-PCR reads with MiXCR anew, one entry per CDR3 protein. Of approximately 520,000 distinct CDR3 sequences detected, approximately 24% appear once; the ten largest clones hold around 1.8%. The gene calls are TRBV7-2 and TRBJ2-1; D is possibly TRBD2 (8 bases). The sequencing here drew on CD4+ T cells sorted from PBMCs, taken roughly 5 days after vaccination. This receptor was identified in a man aged 45 to 65 who received an inactivated influenza vaccine. The CDR3 bases are TGTGCCAGCAGCTCAGGGGGGAGCGGGAGTTACAATGAGCAGTTCTTC. This sequence encodes CASSSGGSGSYNEQFF.